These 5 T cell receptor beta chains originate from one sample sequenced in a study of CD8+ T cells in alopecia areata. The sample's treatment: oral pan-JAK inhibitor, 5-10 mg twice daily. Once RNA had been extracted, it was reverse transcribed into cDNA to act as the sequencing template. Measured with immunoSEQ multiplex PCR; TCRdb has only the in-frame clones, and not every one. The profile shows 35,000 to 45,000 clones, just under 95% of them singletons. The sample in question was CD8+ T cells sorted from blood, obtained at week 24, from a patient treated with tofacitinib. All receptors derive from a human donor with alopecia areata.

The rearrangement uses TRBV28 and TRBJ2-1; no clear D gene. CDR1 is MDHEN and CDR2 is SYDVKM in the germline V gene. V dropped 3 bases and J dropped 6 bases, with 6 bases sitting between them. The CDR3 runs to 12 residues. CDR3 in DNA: TGTGCCAGCAGTTTCATACCCAATGAGCAGTTCTTC. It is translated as CASSFIPNEQFF.

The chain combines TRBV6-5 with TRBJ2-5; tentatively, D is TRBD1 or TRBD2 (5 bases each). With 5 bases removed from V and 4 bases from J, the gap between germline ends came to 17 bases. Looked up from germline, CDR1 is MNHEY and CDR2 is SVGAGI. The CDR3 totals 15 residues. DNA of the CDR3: TGTGCCAGCAGTAGATCTGGACTCGACAGAGAGACCCAGTACTTC. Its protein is CASSRSGLDRETQYF.

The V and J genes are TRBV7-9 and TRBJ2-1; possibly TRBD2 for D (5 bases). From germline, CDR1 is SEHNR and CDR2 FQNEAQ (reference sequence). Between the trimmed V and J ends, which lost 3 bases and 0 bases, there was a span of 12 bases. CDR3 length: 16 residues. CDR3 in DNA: TGTGCCAGCAGCTTCTCCGAGGGCAGCTCCTACAATGAGCAGTTCTTC. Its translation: CASSFSEGSSYNEQFF.

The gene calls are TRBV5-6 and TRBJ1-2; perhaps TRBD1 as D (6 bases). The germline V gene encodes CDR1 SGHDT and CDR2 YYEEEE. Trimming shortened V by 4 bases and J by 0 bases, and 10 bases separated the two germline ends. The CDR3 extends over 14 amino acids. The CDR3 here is CASSLQGTNYGYTF. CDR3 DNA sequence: TGTGCCAGCAGCCTCCAGGGGACTAACTATGGCTACACCTTC.

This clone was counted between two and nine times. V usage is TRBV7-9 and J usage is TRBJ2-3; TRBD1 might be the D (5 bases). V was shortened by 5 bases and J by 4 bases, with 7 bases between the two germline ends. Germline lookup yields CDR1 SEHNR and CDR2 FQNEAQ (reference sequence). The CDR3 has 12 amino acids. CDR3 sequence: CASSKGPDTQYF. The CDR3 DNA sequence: TGTGCCAGCAGCAAGGGGCCAGATACGCAGTATTTT.